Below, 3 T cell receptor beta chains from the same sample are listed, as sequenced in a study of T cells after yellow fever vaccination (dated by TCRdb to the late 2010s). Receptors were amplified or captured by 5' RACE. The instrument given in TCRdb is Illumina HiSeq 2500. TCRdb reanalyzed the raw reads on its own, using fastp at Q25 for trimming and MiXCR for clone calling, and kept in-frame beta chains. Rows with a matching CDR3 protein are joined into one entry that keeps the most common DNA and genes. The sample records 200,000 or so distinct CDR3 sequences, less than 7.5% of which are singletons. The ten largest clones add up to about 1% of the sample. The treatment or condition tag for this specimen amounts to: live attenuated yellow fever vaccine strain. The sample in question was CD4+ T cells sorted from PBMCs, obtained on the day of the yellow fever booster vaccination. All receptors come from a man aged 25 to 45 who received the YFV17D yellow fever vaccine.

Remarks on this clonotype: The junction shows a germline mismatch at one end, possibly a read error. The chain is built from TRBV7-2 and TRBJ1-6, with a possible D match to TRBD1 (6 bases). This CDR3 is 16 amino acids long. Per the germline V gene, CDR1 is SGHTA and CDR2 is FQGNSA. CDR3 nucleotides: TGTGCTAGCAGCTGGGGGACATCGACCTATAATTCACCCCTCCACTTT. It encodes CASSWGTSTYNSPLHF. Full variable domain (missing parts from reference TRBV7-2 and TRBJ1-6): GAGVSQSPSNKVTEKGKDVELRCDPISGHTALYWYRQSLGQGLEFLIYFQGNSAPDKSGLPSDRFSAERTGGSVSTLTIQRTQQEDSAVYLCASSWGTSTYNSPLHFGNGTRLTVT.

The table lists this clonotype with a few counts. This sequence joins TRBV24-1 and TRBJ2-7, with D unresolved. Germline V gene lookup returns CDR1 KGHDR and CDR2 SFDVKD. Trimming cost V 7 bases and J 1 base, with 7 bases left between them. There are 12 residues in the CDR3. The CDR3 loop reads CATSLASYEQYF. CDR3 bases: TGTGCCACCAGCTTAGCATCCTACGAGCAGTACTTC.

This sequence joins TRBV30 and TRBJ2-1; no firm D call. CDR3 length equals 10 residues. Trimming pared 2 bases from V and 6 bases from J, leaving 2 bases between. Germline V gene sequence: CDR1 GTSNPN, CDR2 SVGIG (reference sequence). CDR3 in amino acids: CAWSSNEQFF. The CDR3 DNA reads TGTGCCTGGAGTAGCAATGAGCAGTTCTTC.